This TCR beta chain was sequenced for a study of technical replicates of blood from a handful of donors. Produced via immunoSEQ multiplex PCR; TCRdb's table is partial and in-frame only. The table records 65,000 to 95,000 clones, 90% to 95% of them present only once. This CDR3 is built from 13 residues. V was clipped by 2 bases and J by 4 bases, with 8 bases between them. CDR1 and CDR2 (germline): WNHNN, SYGVQD (reference sequence). The genes are TRBV10-1 and TRBJ1-2; no definite D call. The TCR comes from a human donor in good health. The sample taken for sequencing was T cells isolated from PBMCs. CDR3 coding DNA: TGCGCCAGCAGTGAGACGGTTAGCTATGGCTACACCTTC. Its protein is CASSETVSYGYTF.